The 14 T cell receptor beta chains below all came from one sample that was sequenced in a study of blood T cell repertoires in COVID-19. The data were produced by immunoSEQ multiplex PCR, yet TCRdb's version contains in-frame clones alone and is incomplete. The sample records almost 70,000 clones, just under 80% being singletons. Sample: peripheral blood. The source of these receptors is a human donor in a cohort sampled during active COVID-19.

This clone turned up a few times. The V call is TRBV6-4, the J call TRBJ2-7; D gene uncertain. CDR1 and CDR2 from the germline V gene are MRHNA and SNTAGT. The CDR3 is made up of 15 amino acids. Trimming removed 1 base at V and 0 bases at J, with 10 bases between. The CDR3 region is CASSDFDCFSYEQYF. The DNA of the CDR3 is TGTGCCAGCAGTGACTTTGACTGTTTCTCCTACGAGCAGTACTTC.

V and J are TRBV19 and TRBJ1-5; D is ambiguous. The CDR3 extends over 12 amino acids. Per the germline V gene, CDR1 is LNHDA and CDR2 is SQIVND (reference sequence). Trimming removed 3 bases at V and 5 bases at J, with 5 bases between. As DNA, the CDR3 is TGTGCCAGTAGTATTTATGATCAGCCCCAGCATTTT. It is translated as CASSIYDQPQHF.

V is TRBV28 and J is TRBJ1-1, with D maybe TRBD1 (5 bases). The germline CDR1 and CDR2 sequences are MDHEN and SYDVKM. The CDR3 spans 14 residues. V lost 1 base and J 6 bases, leaving 12 bases between the germline ends. The CDR3 spells CASSLSGVLPEAFF. The CDR3 DNA reads as TGTGCCAGCAGTTTATCGGGGGTCCTACCTGAAGCTTTCTTT.

This chain links TRBV3-1 (or the pseudogene TRBV3-2) with TRBJ2-2, with TRBD1 identical over 9 bases. Germline CDR1 is LGHDT and CDR2 is YNNKEL (reference sequence). V lost 0 bases, J lost 0 bases, and 2 bases stayed unmatched. The CDR3 covers 17 residues. The CDR3 protein is CASSQERQGANTGELFF. The CDR3 DNA follows: TGTGCCAGCAGCCAAGAAAGACAGGGGGCGAACACCGGGGAGCTGTTTTTT.

The gene calls are TRBV28 and TRBJ1-6, with 8 nucleotides matching TRBD1. The CDR3 length is 14 residues. CDR1 and CDR2 from the germline V gene are MDHEN and SYDVKM. Trimming at V came to 6 bases and at J to 11 bases, leaving 9 bases not matched to a gene. CDR3 sequence reads: CASRHRTGQTPLHF. The CDR3 nucleotides read TGTGCCAGCAGGCACAGGACAGGGCAGACACCCCTCCACTTT.

The chain recombines TRBV9 with TRBJ1-3; TRBD1 matches 7 bases. CDR3 length: 15 amino acids. Trimming removed 2 bases from V and 2 bases from J; junction bases left unmatched: 4. CDR1 and CDR2 from the germline V gene are SGDLS and YYNGEE. The chain's CDR3 is CASSVGQPPGNTIYF. CDR3 nucleotide sequence: TGTGCCAGCAGCGTGGGACAGCCTCCTGGAAACACCATATATTTT.

The table lists this clone with a count of one. The chain has TRBV3-1 (or the pseudogene TRBV3-2) and TRBJ2-6; possibly TRBD1 for D (5 bases). V lost 0 bases to trimming and J lost 13 bases, with 16 bases between them. This CDR3 comprises 15 residues. CDR1 is LGHDT, CDR2 YNNKEL, per germline (reference sequence). The CDR3 reads CASSQDPAGPRVLTF. The CDR3 region has the DNA TGTGCCAGCAGCCAAGACCCAGCAGGGCCCCGGGTCCTGACTTTC.

This clone was found a few times. The chain employs TRBV3-1 (or the pseudogene TRBV3-2) and TRBJ2-3; TRBD2 matches at 13 bases. Germline V gene sequence: CDR1 LGHDT, CDR2 YNNKEL (reference sequence). This CDR3 region has 18 residues. J was trimmed by 0 bases and V by 4 bases; bases with no gene match: 7. CDR3 in amino acids: CASSPQLAGGTSTDTQYF. The CDR3 bases are TGTGCCAGCAGCCCGCAACTAGCGGGGGGGACTAGCACAGATACGCAGTATTTT.

This rearrangement joins TRBV5-6 to TRBJ2-7; 7 nucleotides match TRBD1. Germline CDR1 SGHDT, CDR2 YYEEEE. Trimming removed 4 bases from V and 0 bases from J; junction bases left unmatched: 10. This CDR3 has 16 residues. CDR3 sequence: CASSPPGQFNSYEQYF. The DNA for the CDR3 is TGTGCCAGCAGCCCCCCGGGACAGTTTAACTCCTACGAGCAGTACTTC.

This rearrangement joins TRBV28 to TRBJ1-5, with D perhaps TRBD1 (6 bases). This CDR3 has 13 residues. The germline V gene has CDR1 MDHEN and CDR2 SYDVKM. Trimming took 7 bases from V and 5 from J, leaving 12 bases between them. The CDR3 here is CASTRQVDQPQHF. Written as DNA, the CDR3 is TGTGCCAGCACCCGACAGGTAGATCAGCCCCAGCATTTT.

This chain joins TRBV10-2 and TRBJ2-7; tentative D call: TRBD1 (6 bases). Germline values: CDR1 WSHSY, CDR2 SAAADI. The CDR3 extends over 13 amino acids. Trimming shortened V by 2 bases and J by 2 bases, and 7 bases separated the two germline ends. CDR3 region: CASSEDRTYEQYF. DNA for the CDR3: TGCGCCAGCAGTGAGGACAGGACCTACGAGCAGTACTTC.

This clone occurred a few times. This sequence joins TRBV7-9 and TRBJ1-2; 9 bases are shared with TRBD1. The J segment lost 6 bases and the V segment lost 5 bases, leaving 10 bases of the junction unmatched. Germline-derived CDR1 and CDR2 are SEHNR and FQNEAQ (reference sequence). This CDR3 is built from 15 residues. CDR3 in DNA: TGTGCCAGCAGCCCAGGGGTGGGGACAGGGAATGGCTACACCTTC. This codes for CASSPGVGTGNGYTF.

V is TRBV3-1 (or the pseudogene TRBV3-2) and J is TRBJ1-2, with TRBD1 matching 9 bases. From germline, CDR1 is LGHDT and CDR2 YNNKEL (reference sequence). The V segment lost 1 base and the J segment 8 bases; nucleotides outside the gene matches: 2. The length of the CDR3 is 13 residues. Here the CDR3 reads CASSQVGTGGYTF. For the CDR3, the DNA is TGTGCCAGCAGCCAAGTTGGGACAGGGGGCTACACCTTC.

This clone was counted at least ten times. The V and J genes are TRBV28 and TRBJ2-1, with TRBD1 matching over 8 bases. J gave up 0 bases and V 4 bases, and 8 bases lay outside the gene matches. This CDR3 comprises 17 residues. From germline, CDR1 is MDHEN and CDR2 SYDVKM. Here the CDR3 DNA reads TGTGCCAGCAGTTCTTTTAGGACAGGGCTCTCCTACAATGAGCAGTTCTTC. Its translation: CASSSFRTGLSYNEQFF.